The 18 T cell receptor beta chains presented below share a single source sample, sequenced in a study of blood T cell repertoires in COVID-19. TCRdb's table, derived via immunoSEQ multiplex PCR, lists solely in-frame clones and lacks some. Of 150,000 to 200,000 clones listed, around 85% are singletons. Material for sequencing was peripheral blood. These receptors were obtained from a man in his fifties or sixties who had recovered from COVID-19.

The CDR3 sequence: CASSLVTGEGQDTQYF. DNA for the CDR3: TGCGCCAGCAGCTTGGTCACGGGGGAGGGCCAAGATACGCAGTATTTT. V and J are TRBV5-1 and TRBJ2-3; 7 nucleotides match TRBD2. V was pared by 0 bases and J by 5 bases, with 9 bases of the junction left unmatched. This CDR3 region has 16 residues. The germline gives CDR1 SGHRS, CDR2 YFSETQ. Full variable domain (outside the CDR3, taken from reference TRBV5-1 and TRBJ2-3): KAGVTQTPRYLIKTRGQQVTLSCSPISGHRSVSWYQQTPGQGLQFLFEYFSETQRNKGNFPGRFSGRQFSNSRSEMNVSTLELGDSALYLCASSLVTGEGQDTQYFGPGTRLTVL.

The rearrangement joins TRBV6-1 to TRBJ1-5; D uncertain. Trimming took off 2 bases at V and 5 bases at J, with 7 bases between the two ends. In germline, CDR1 is MNHNS, CDR2 SASEGT. This CDR3 has 13 amino acids. The CDR3, as DNA: TGTGCCAGCAGTGAACAGCTAGATCAGCCCCAGCATTTT. Its translation: CASSEQLDQPQHF.

The V and J genes are TRBV15 and TRBJ2-3; 13 positions agree with TRBD2. Germline trimming cut 2 bases from V and 0 bases from J; bases unmatched to any gene: 5. Per the germline V gene, CDR1 is LNHNV and CDR2 is YYDKDF (reference sequence). The CDR3 has 18 residues. This CDR3 reads CATSRYRTSGSSTDTQYF. In nucleotides, the CDR3 is TGTGCCACCAGCAGATACCGGACTAGCGGGAGTAGCACAGATACGCAGTATTTT.

Only a few counts were recorded for this clone. This chain joins TRBV30 and TRBJ1-5; possibly TRBD1 for D (5 bases). The CDR3 extends over 13 amino acids. Germline V gene lookup returns CDR1 GTSNPN and CDR2 SVGIG (reference sequence). Deletions cut 3 bases from V and 5 bases from J, with 11 bases between. For the CDR3, the DNA is TGTGCCTGGAGAATATCGGGGGATCAGCCCCAGCATTTT. Its translation is CAWRISGDQPQHF.

This clone appeared a few times. This chain uses TRBV30 with TRBJ1-5; 8 bases line up with TRBD1. The CDR3 covers 14 residues. V dropped 1 base and J dropped 11; count of bases not matched to a gene: 10. The germline CDR1 and CDR2 sequences are GTSNPN and SVGIG (reference sequence). CDR3 coding DNA: TGTGCCTGGAGTGAGGGCCAGGGGGCTTTGTCCCAGCATTTT. Protein sequence: CAWSEGQGALSQHF.

The rearrangement uses TRBV30 and TRBJ2-1; 7 bases are shared with TRBD2. V shed 2 bases and J 3 bases; nucleotides not matched to a gene: 7. The germline V gene encodes CDR1 GTSNPN and CDR2 SVGIG (reference sequence). The CDR3 spans 15 residues. In DNA form, the CDR3 reads TGTGCCTGGAGTCGGGGGGAGGGATTCTACAATGAGCAGTTCTTC. Protein product: CAWSRGEGFYNEQFF.

V and J are TRBV5-4 and TRBJ2-1, with 7 bases lining up with TRBD2. CDR1 SGHNT and CDR2 YYREEE come from the germline V gene (reference sequence). The junction had 8 bases not matched to a gene; V was cut back by 4 bases and J by 4 bases. This CDR3 spans 15 amino acids. CDR3 bases: TGTGCCAGCAGCCTTGGGGGGAGGGGTTACAATGAGCAGTTCTTC. Its protein is CASSLGGRGYNEQFF.

V and J are TRBV10-3 and TRBJ1-1; D gene ambiguous. The CDR3 totals 14 residues. Germline V gene sequence: CDR1 ENHRY, CDR2 SYGVKD. V lost 0 bases, J lost 4 bases, and 9 bases lay in between. CDR3 DNA: TGTGCCATCAGTGAGTCTTCGGCAGGCACTGAAGCTTTCTTT. Its translation is CAISESSAGTEAFF.

The V call is TRBV5-6, the J call TRBJ2-5, with 7 positions matching TRBD1. The CDR3 extends over 16 amino acids. V trimming: 3 bases; J trimming: 2 bases; junction bases outside the gene matches: 10. Germline V lookup: CDR1 SGHDT, CDR2 YYEEEE. CDR3 nucleotides: TGTGCCAGCAGCTGGTCCGGGACAGCTATTCAAGAGACCCAGTACTTC. Protein product: CASSWSGTAIQETQYF. Using reference TRBV5-6 and TRBJ2-5 for the parts outside the CDR3, the full variable domain is DAGVTQSPTHLIKTRGQQVTLRCSPKSGHDTVSWYQQALGQGPQFIFQYYEEEERQRGNFPDRFSGHQFPNYSSELNVNALLLGDSALYLCASSWSGTAIQETQYFGPGTRLLVL.

The chain couples TRBV27 to TRBJ2-3; 7 nucleotides line up with TRBD2. This CDR3 comprises 16 residues. With 1 base clipped from V and 2 bases from J, the junction kept 6 bases outside the gene matches. CDR1 is MNHEY, CDR2 SMNVEV, per germline (reference sequence). The CDR3 region is CASSLWGLTYTDTQYF. The CDR3 DNA reads TGTGCCAGCAGTTTATGGGGACTAACTTACACAGATACGCAGTATTTT.

This chain uses TRBV30 with TRBJ1-2, with 7 bases that match TRBD1. The length of the CDR3 is 13 residues. Germline CDR1 GTSNPN, CDR2 SVGIG (reference sequence). With 1 base clipped from V and 4 bases from J, the junction kept 3 bases outside the gene matches. CDR3 residues: CAWSEDRTYGYTF. The CDR3 nucleotides read TGTGCCTGGAGTGAGGACAGGACCTATGGCTACACCTTC.

This clone was detected only once. The rearrangement uses TRBV7-2 and TRBJ2-7; 7 bases align to TRBD2. CDR3 length: 11 amino acids. With 2 bases clipped from V and 13 bases from J, the junction kept 5 bases outside the gene matches. In germline, CDR1 is SGHTA, CDR2 FQGNSA. In DNA, the CDR3 is TGTGCCAGCAGCTTAAGCGGGACCCGATACTTC. As protein: CASSLSGTRYF.

This clone has only a few counts. The chain links TRBV7-9 to TRBJ1-2; 7 positions agree with TRBD1. The CDR3 spans 15 residues. V shed 1 base and J 1 base; nucleotides not matched to a gene: 3. Germline V gene sequence: CDR1 SEHNR, CDR2 FQNEAQ (reference sequence). The CDR3: CASSLEGTDNYGYTF. Written as DNA, the CDR3 is TGTGCCAGCAGCTTAGAAGGGACAGATAACTATGGCTACACCTTC.

This clone was recorded once. The chain recombines TRBV28 with TRBJ1-4; no firm D call. This CDR3 has 13 amino acids. The V end lost 8 bases, the J end lost 1 base, and 8 bases lay between the germline ends. Germline loops: CDR1 MDHEN, CDR2 SYDVKM. In nucleotides, the CDR3 is TGTGCCAGCCTGGGAGGAACTAATGAAAAACTGTTTTTT. Its translation is CASLGGTNEKLFF.

The chain links TRBV6-2 or TRBV6-3 to TRBJ2-7; 7 bases are a match to TRBD2. The V and J ends lost 5 bases and 7 bases, in that order; junction bases with no gene match: 14. Germline CDR1 and CDR2: MNHEY and SVGEGT. This CDR3 comprises 15 residues. This CDR3 is CASSTLSAGSGEQYF. CDR3 sequence (DNA): TGTGCCAGCAGTACCCTTTCAGCGGGGTCGGGGGAGCAGTACTTC.

This clone was counted only a few times. The genes are TRBV9 and TRBJ1-4, with D possibly being TRBD1 (5 bases). Deletions cut 0 bases from V and 4 bases from J, with 10 bases between. This CDR3 has 15 amino acids. The germline CDR1 and CDR2 sequences are SGDLS and YYNGEE. The CDR3 loop reads CASSVEGAFNEKLFF. Here the CDR3 DNA reads TGTGCCAGCAGCGTAGAAGGGGCCTTTAATGAAAAACTGTTTTTT. Together with reference TRBV9 and TRBJ1-4, the CDR3 gives the full variable domain: DSGVTQTPKHLITATGQRVTLRCSPRSGDLSVYWYQQSLDQGLQFLIQYYNGEERAKGNILERFSAQQFPDLHSELNLSSLELGDSALYFCASSVEGAFNEKLFFGSGTQLSVL.

This clone has a handful of counts. The rearrangement joins TRBV5-4 to TRBJ1-1, with D unclear. The germline V gene has CDR1 SGHNT and CDR2 YYREEE (reference sequence). The CDR3 loop spans 14 amino acids. Trimming removed 4 bases at V and 4 bases at J, with 14 bases between. CDR3 residues: CASSGSGWLTEAFF. CDR3 nucleotides: TGTGCCAGCAGCGGGTCGGGGTGGCTCACTGAAGCTTTCTTT.

In this sample, this clone turned up once. The rearrangement links TRBV19 to TRBJ2-6, with 10 bases identical to TRBD2. CDR1 and CDR2 (germline): LNHDA, SQIVND (reference sequence). Trimming took 4 bases from V and 0 from J; bases not matched to a gene: 6. This CDR3 contains 18 residues. Here the CDR3 DNA reads TGTGCCAGTAGTACGGGACTAGCGATGTTCTCTGGGGCCAACGTCCTGACTTTC. The encoded protein is CASSTGLAMFSGANVLTF.